The present TCR beta chain was sequenced within a study of breast tumors, draining lymph nodes, adjacent tissues. Each CDR3 protein is one row after TCRdb ran MiXCR on the multiplex PCR reads. The top ten hold about 42% of the sample, which has over 10,000 distinct CDR3 sequences, about 50% seen once. Study results and caveats: Luminal-like breast cancer showed significantly greater tumor-nontumor repertoire similarity than basal-like breast cancer did.

This clonotype appeared many times. Antigen: not known. CDR3 length equals 12 residues. CDR1 is MDHEN, CDR2 SYDVKM, per germline. Trimming left V 6 bases short and J 3 bases short, with 9 bases between. V and J are TRBV28 and TRBJ2-7; either TRBD1 or TRBD2 may supply D (6 bases each). The sample was tumor-adjacent breast tissue. The TCR originated in a female donor with breast cancer. Some clones in this sample may be carry-over from other donors' samples. The CDR3 coding sequence is TGTGCCAGCAGAGAGGGGGGCTACGAGCAGTACTTC. It translates to CASREGGYEQYF.